This T cell receptor (beta chain) was recorded in a study of cytomegalovirus exposure and HLA in healthy donors. The repertoire was sequenced with immunoSEQ multiplex PCR; TCRdb's copy has only in-frame clones and lacks some. Among roughly 180,000 clones listed, about 89% were seen once. Germline V CDR1 and CDR2: SGHDN, FVKESK. The CDR3 runs 15 residues. The V segment lost 4 bases and the J segment 7 bases; nucleotides outside the gene matches: 5. This clone was recorded only once. Its antigen is undetermined. General observations from the study: The study listed 164 cytomegalovirus-associated TCR beta chains. Clusters of TCRs from the first cohort tended to co-occur in the roughly 120 validation repertoires (as a later analysis found). Reports described diagnosis of cytomegalovirus status by the classifier as highly specific and sensitive.

The chain employs TRBV14 and TRBJ1-4; 11 bases fit TRBD1. Sequencing was done on a sample of PBMCs. The receptor was derived from a man under 40 in good health and CMV-seropositive. The CDR3 DNA reads TGTGCCAGCAGCCGCGGACAGGGGGCGGGTGAAAAACTGTTTTTT. Translation: CASSRGQGAGEKLFF.